A single sample gave rise to the 8 T cell receptor beta chains below, sequenced in a study of cytomegalovirus exposure and HLA in healthy donors. It was with 60 Vbeta and 13 Jbeta primers that the PCR ran. The protocol was immunoSEQ multiplex PCR, while the TCRdb copy is restricted to in-frame clones and leaves out a portion. The sample includes some 200,000 clones, over 70% of them seen just once. Input material: PBMCs. The receptor set was obtained from a man in his forties or fifties in good health and CMV-seronegative.

The chain is built from TRBV6-1 and TRBJ2-5; TRBD2 aligns across 7 bases. The CDR3 covers 14 residues. From germline, CDR1 is MNHNS and CDR2 SASEGT. Losses at the gene ends were 7 bases for V and 4 bases for J; bases not matched to a gene: 9. CDR3 in DNA: TGTGCCAGCATGTTGACAGCGGGGCGAGAGACCCAGTACTTC. Residues: CASMLTAGRETQYF.

The chain carries TRBV19 and TRBJ1-4, with D tentatively TRBD1 (6 bases). The germline V and J ends were trimmed by 11 bases and 6 bases, with 16 bases remaining between them. There are 13 residues in the CDR3. Germline CDR1 is LNHDA and CDR2 is SQIVND (reference sequence). CDR3 loop: CASLGQGYEKLFF. The CDR3 DNA sequence: TGTGCCTCCCTCGGTCAGGGGTATGAAAAACTGTTTTTT.

This chain uses TRBV4-3 with TRBJ1-1; D not certain. The germline CDR1 and CDR2 sequences are LGHNA and YSLEER. The germline V and J ends were trimmed by 0 bases and 3 bases, with 5 bases remaining between them. The CDR3 sequence is 13 residues long. CDR3 DNA sequence: TGCGCCAGCAGCCAAGATAGTGACACTGAAGCTTTCTTT. Amino acids: CASSQDSDTEAFF.

In the case of this clone: The junction and the germline gene differ at one end; a read error may be behind it. The chain recombines TRBV7-9 with TRBJ2-7; 7 positions agree with TRBD1. Germline CDR1 SEHNR, CDR2 FQNEAQ (reference sequence). The length of the CDR3 is 15 residues. CDR3 DNA: TGTTCCAGCAGCGTTGACAGGGTGGGTTCCTACGAGCAGTACTTC. Protein sequence: CSSSVDRVGSYEQYF.

The V gene is TRBV19, the J gene TRBJ2-3, with D unclear. The CDR3 consists of 11 residues. Germline lookup yields CDR1 LNHDA and CDR2 SQIVND (reference sequence). V was trimmed by 9 bases and J by 2 bases, leaving 6 bases between them. The CDR3 sequence: CASSLTDTQYF. The DNA for the CDR3 is TGTGCCAGCTCCCTCACAGATACGCAGTATTTT.

This clone was counted a single time. V and J are TRBV7-9 and TRBJ1-2; the match to TRBD1 covers 9 bases. The CDR3 is 17 residues long. In germline, CDR1 is SEHNR, CDR2 FQNEAQ (reference sequence). The V gene end was trimmed by 4 bases and the J gene end by 4 bases; junction bases not matched to a gene: 13. The CDR3 sequence is CASSSMGTGPRRYGYTF. For the CDR3, the DNA is TGTGCCAGCAGCTCCATGGGGACAGGGCCTCGACGCTATGGCTACACCTTC. The variable domain in full, with the rest retrieved from reference TRBV7-9 and TRBJ1-2, is DTGVSQNPRHKITKRGQNVTFRCDPISEHNRLYWYRQTLGQGPEFLTYFQNEAQLEKSRLLSDRFSAERPKGSFSTLEIQRTEQGDSAMYLCASSSMGTGPRRYGYTFGSGTRLTVV.

The chain combines TRBV11-2 with TRBJ2-1; a weak D match, TRBD2 (6 bases). With 6 bases removed from V and 2 bases from J, the gap between germline ends came to 14 bases. Germline CDR1 SGHAT, CDR2 FQNNGV. The CDR3 contains 15 residues. DNA of the CDR3: TGTGCCAGCAGGGGAGGTATCCCCCCCTACAATGAGCAGTTCTTC. This gives the protein CASRGGIPPYNEQFF.

This chain links TRBV7-9 with TRBJ1-5, with D hard to call. Per the germline V gene, CDR1 is SEHNR and CDR2 is FQNEAQ (reference sequence). The CDR3 consists of 18 residues. The germline V and J ends were trimmed by 4 bases and 0 bases, with 19 bases remaining between them. The DNA for the CDR3 is TGTGCCAGCAGCTCATTGACCCCGGGGTGGGCTAGCAATCAGCCCCAGCATTTT. It codes for CASSSLTPGWASNQPQHF. The whole variable domain, remainder taken from reference TRBV7-9 and TRBJ1-5, is DTGVSQNPRHKITKRGQNVTFRCDPISEHNRLYWYRQTLGQGPEFLTYFQNEAQLEKSRLLSDRFSAERPKGSFSTLEIQRTEQGDSAMYLCASSSLTPGWASNQPQHFGDGTRLSIL.